This TCR beta chain appears in the sequencing data of a study of CD8+ T cells in alopecia areata. The sample's treatment: oral pan-JAK inhibitor, 5-10 mg twice daily. Peripheral blood, together with lesional scalp punch biopsies, was collected from alopecia areata patients. Separation by sorting yielded CD4+ and CD8+ T cells from PBMCs. Study results and limitations: Just one nonresponder means the tie between baseline CD8+ expansion and response stays uncertain. Many expanded lesional clones stayed in scalp and blood while on tofacitinib.

Concerning this clone itself: Its antigen is unidentified.

It was cDNA, reverse transcribed from extracted RNA, that served as the sequencing template. Produced via immunoSEQ multiplex PCR; TCRdb's table is partial and in-frame only. The sample contains 150,000 to 200,000 clones, 55% to 75% of which appear only once. The CDR3 runs to 15 residues. The germline V and J ends were trimmed by 0 bases and 4 bases, with 9 bases remaining between them. Germline-derived CDR1 and CDR2 are SGHVS and FQNEAQ. Sequenced material: CD4+ T cells sorted from blood, taken at week 24, from a patient treated with tofacitinib. This chain joins TRBV7-8 and TRBJ2-2; the D gene is possibly TRBD1 (5 bases). The sequence came from a human donor with alopecia areata. CDR3 sequence reads: CASSLASQGTGELFF. CDR3 sequence (DNA): TGTGCCAGCAGCTTAGCGAGCCAGGGCACCGGGGAGCTGTTTTTT.